This T cell receptor beta chain appears in the sequencing data of a study of yellow fever vaccine responses in identical twins. Findings and limits, study-wide: Twins showed a vaccine T cell response that reportedly seemed partly convergent, partly personalized.

This clonotype has a single count. The target antigen is unknown. TCRdb re-called the RT-PCR reads through MiXCR, storing one row per CDR3 protein. The sample lists more than 500 distinct CDR3 sequences, approximately 91% occurring once. Germline assignment: CDR1 SGHAT and CDR2 FQNNGV. CDR3 size: 16 residues. V lost 1 base to trimming and J lost 2 bases, with 13 bases between them. The sample consisted of T cells from blood (PBMCs), unsorted or a sorted subset (not recorded which), taken before or after yellow fever vaccination (not recorded which). The origin of this receptor is a female donor who received the yellow fever vaccine. The V gene is TRBV11-2, the J gene TRBJ2-3; D ambiguous. CDR3 bases: TGTGCCAGCAGCTTAGGACCCGGACCCTACACAGATACGCAGTATTTT. Its protein is CASSLGPGPYTDTQYF.